Below are 10 T cell receptor beta chains sequenced from a single sample in a study of blood T cell repertoires in COVID-19. This table comes from immunoSEQ multiplex PCR, and its TCRdb copy is limited to in-frame clones, with some not included. The top ten hold roughly 7.8% of the sample, which has approximately 210,000 clones, more than 80% seen once. The source material was peripheral blood. The receptors shown here come from a woman of 80 years or more with COVID-19, enrolled during active disease.

The chain couples TRBV11-2 to TRBJ2-5; D remains unclear. V gave up 1 base and J gave up 6 bases, with 9 bases separating them. The CDR3 totals 13 residues. Germline CDR1 SGHAT, CDR2 FQNNGV. The CDR3 sequence: CASSLAQSKTQYF. CDR3 nucleotide sequence: TGTGCCAGCAGCTTAGCGCAGTCAAAGACCCAGTACTTC.

V usage is TRBV14 and J usage is TRBJ2-7; 7 nucleotides align to TRBD2. The length of the CDR3 is 15 residues. Germline V CDR1 and CDR2: SGHDN, FVKESK. V lost 4 bases, J lost 2 bases, and 8 bases stayed unmatched. The CDR3 spells CASSPRGSMPYEQYF. The CDR3 DNA follows: TGTGCCAGCAGCCCCCGCGGGAGCATGCCCTACGAGCAGTACTTC.

V usage is TRBV7-2 and J usage is TRBJ1-6; TRBD1 is a possible D gene (6 bases). Germline CDR1 reads SGHTA; CDR2 reads FQGNSA. Trimming took 3 bases from V and 7 from J, leaving 10 bases between them. This CDR3 spans 14 amino acids. The CDR3 sequence: CASSLDRKNSPLHF. The CDR3 nucleotides read TGTGCCAGCAGCTTGGACAGAAAAAATTCACCCCTCCACTTT. The variable domain in full, completed from reference TRBV7-2 and TRBJ1-6, reads GAGVSQSPSNKVTEKGKDVELRCDPISGHTALYWYRQSLGQGLEFLIYFQGNSAPDKSGLPSDRFSAERTGGSVSTLTIQRTQQEDSAVYLCASSLDRKNSPLHFGNGTRLTVT.

This clone was counted only a few times. V is TRBV28 and J is TRBJ2-7; the match to TRBD2 covers 10 bases. Trimming at V came to 10 bases and at J to 4 bases, leaving 13 bases not matched to a gene. From germline, CDR1 is MDHEN and CDR2 SYDVKM. This CDR3 spans 15 amino acids. CDR3 in amino acids: CAMSSPSGSEYEQYF. The CDR3 DNA sequence: TGTGCCATGTCATCGCCTAGCGGGAGTGAATACGAGCAGTACTTC.

The V call is TRBV11-1, the J call TRBJ1-1, with a possible D match to TRBD1 (6 bases). The CDR3 contains 14 residues. V was clipped by 2 bases and J by 5 bases, with 12 bases between them. Per the germline V gene, CDR1 is SGHAT and CDR2 is FQDESV (reference sequence). The CDR3 region is CASSLSTGDTEAFF. The DNA of the CDR3 is TGTGCCAGCAGCTTATCGACAGGAGATACTGAAGCTTTCTTT. The whole variable domain, filled in from reference TRBV11-1 and TRBJ1-1, reads EAEVAQSPRYKITEKSQAVAFWCDPISGHATLYWYRQILGQGPELLVQFQDESVVDDSQLPKDRFSAERLKGVDSTLKIQPAELGDSAMYLCASSLSTGDTEAFFGQGTRLTVV.

The CDR3 nucleotides are TGTGCCAGCAGTTTAATTCGGGGCTATGGCTACACCTTC. This translates into CASSLIRGYGYTF. This sequence joins TRBV28 and TRBJ1-2; D is ambiguous. The germline V and J ends were trimmed by 2 bases and 4 bases, with 8 bases remaining between them. CDR3 size: 13 residues. The germline V gene encodes CDR1 MDHEN and CDR2 SYDVKM.

CDR3 region: CASSPQTGGRNQPQHF. The CDR3, as DNA: TGTGCCAGCAGCCCGCAGACAGGGGGGCGCAATCAGCCCCAGCATTTT. This rearrangement joins TRBV7-2 to TRBJ1-5, with 9 bases identical to TRBD1. This CDR3 region has 16 residues. J lost 2 bases, V lost 5 bases, and 7 bases had no gene match. Germline V CDR1 and CDR2: SGHTA, FQGNSA.

V is TRBV6-1 and J is TRBJ1-6; D unclear. The CDR3 consists of 13 residues. Germline-derived CDR1 and CDR2 are MNHNS and SASEGT. V lost 4 bases and J 12 bases, leaving 13 bases between the germline ends. CDR3 residues: CASSGNSQVPLHF. The CDR3 DNA follows: TGTGCCAGCAGTGGTAACAGCCAAGTACCCCTCCACTTT.

A remark on this clone: The sample holds other DNA sequences that translate to the same CDR3. V is TRBV9 and J is TRBJ2-1, with 8 bases fitting TRBD2. Germline V gene lookup returns CDR1 SGDLS and CDR2 YYNGEE. After removal of 2 bases from V and 0 bases from J, the junction contained 4 bases not matched to a gene. This CDR3 region has 16 residues. CDR3 in DNA: TGTGCCAGCAGCGTGGCCGGGGGGGCCTCCTACAATGAGCAGTTCTTC. It translates to CASSVAGGASYNEQFF.

The V gene is TRBV9, the J gene TRBJ1-2, with D unclear. Germline-derived CDR1 and CDR2 are SGDLS and YYNGEE. Trimming shortened V by 0 bases and J by 0 bases, and 12 bases separated the two germline ends. This CDR3 is 16 amino acids long. The CDR3 is CASSVVALSPNYGYTF. The CDR3 DNA is TGTGCCAGCAGCGTAGTAGCTTTAAGTCCTAACTATGGCTACACCTTC.